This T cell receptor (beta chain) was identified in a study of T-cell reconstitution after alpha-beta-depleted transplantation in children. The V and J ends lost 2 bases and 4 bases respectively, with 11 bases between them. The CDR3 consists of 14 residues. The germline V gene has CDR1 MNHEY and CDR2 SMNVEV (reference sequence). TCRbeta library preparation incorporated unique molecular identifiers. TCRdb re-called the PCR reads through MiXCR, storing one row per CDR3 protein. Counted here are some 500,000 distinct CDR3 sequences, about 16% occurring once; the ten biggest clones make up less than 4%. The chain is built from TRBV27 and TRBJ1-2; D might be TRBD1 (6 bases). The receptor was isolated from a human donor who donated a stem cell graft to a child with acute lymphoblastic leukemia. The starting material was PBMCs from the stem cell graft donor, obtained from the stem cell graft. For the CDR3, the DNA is TGTGCCAGCAGTTTAAAGGGGGGCTTCTATGGCTACACCTTC. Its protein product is CASSLKGGFYGYTF.